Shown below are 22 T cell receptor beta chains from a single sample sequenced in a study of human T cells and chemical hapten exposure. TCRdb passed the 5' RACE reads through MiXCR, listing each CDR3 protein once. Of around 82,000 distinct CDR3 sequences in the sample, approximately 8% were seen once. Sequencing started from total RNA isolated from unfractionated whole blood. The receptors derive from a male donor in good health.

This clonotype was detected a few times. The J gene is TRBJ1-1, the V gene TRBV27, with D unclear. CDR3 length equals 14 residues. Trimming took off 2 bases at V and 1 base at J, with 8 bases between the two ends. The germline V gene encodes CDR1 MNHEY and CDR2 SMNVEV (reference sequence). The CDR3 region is CASSLGSSNTEAFF. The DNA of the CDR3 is TGTGCCAGCAGTTTAGGCAGTTCGAACACTGAAGCTTTCTTT.

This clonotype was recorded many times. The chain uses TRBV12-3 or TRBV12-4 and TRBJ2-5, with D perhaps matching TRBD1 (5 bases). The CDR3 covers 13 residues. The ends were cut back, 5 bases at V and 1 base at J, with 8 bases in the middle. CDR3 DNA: TGTGCCAGCAGTGAGGACACCCAAGAGACCCAGTACTTC. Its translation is CASSEDTQETQYF.

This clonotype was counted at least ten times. This CDR3 is CASSQVRNTGELFF. In nucleotides, the CDR3 is TGCGCCAGCAGCCAAGTAAGGAACACCGGGGAGCTGTTTTTT. The chain recombines TRBV4-1 with TRBJ2-2; the D is unclear. In germline, CDR1 is MGHRA, CDR2 YSYEKL. The ends were cut back, 1 base at V and 1 base at J, with 4 bases in the middle. The CDR3 totals 14 residues.

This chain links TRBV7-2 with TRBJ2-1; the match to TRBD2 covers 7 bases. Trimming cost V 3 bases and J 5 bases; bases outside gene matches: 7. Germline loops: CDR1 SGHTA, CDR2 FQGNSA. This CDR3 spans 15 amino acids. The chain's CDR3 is CASSLRASGNNEQFF. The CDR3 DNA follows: TGTGCCAGCAGCTTGCGGGCTAGCGGTAACAATGAGCAGTTCTTC.

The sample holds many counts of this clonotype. The CDR3 protein is CASSLAPGGTDTQYF. CDR3 bases: TGTGCCAGCAGTTTAGCCCCAGGAGGCACAGATACGCAGTATTTT. The chain employs TRBV12-3 or TRBV12-4 and TRBJ2-3; D unresolved. The V end was cut by 0 bases, the J end by 1 base, with 8 bases between. There are 15 residues in the CDR3.

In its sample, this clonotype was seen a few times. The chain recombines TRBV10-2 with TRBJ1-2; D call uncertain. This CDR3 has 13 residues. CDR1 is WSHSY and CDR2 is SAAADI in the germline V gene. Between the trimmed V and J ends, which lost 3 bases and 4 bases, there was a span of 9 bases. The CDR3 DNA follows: TGCGCCAGCAGTGAAAGGGAAGGCTATGGCTACACCTTC. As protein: CASSEREGYGYTF.

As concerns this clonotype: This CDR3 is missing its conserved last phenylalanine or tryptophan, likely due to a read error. CDR3 coding DNA: TGTGCCAGCAGCTTCGGAGTAGAGCAGTTCCTC. Residues: CASSFGVEQFL. J is TRBJ2-1 and V is TRBV11-1; D is unresolved. V was trimmed by 3 bases and J by 10 bases, leaving 7 bases between them. This CDR3 contains 11 residues. CDR1 and CDR2 (germline): SGHAT, FQDESV (reference sequence).

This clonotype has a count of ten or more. This CDR3 reads CAIRGQVADNEQFF. DNA of the CDR3: TGTGCCATCAGGGGCCAAGTGGCTGACAATGAGCAGTTCTTC. The V and J genes are TRBV10-3 and TRBJ2-1; no definite D call. Deletions cut 6 bases from V and 5 bases from J, with 14 bases between. Germline CDR1 is ENHRY and CDR2 is SYGVKD. The CDR3 is 14 residues long.

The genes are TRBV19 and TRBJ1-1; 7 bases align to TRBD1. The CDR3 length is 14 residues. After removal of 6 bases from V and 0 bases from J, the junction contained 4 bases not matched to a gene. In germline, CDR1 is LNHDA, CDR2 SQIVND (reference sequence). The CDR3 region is CASRTGAMNTEAFF. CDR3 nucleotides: TGTGCCAGTAGAACAGGGGCTATGAACACTGAAGCTTTCTTT.

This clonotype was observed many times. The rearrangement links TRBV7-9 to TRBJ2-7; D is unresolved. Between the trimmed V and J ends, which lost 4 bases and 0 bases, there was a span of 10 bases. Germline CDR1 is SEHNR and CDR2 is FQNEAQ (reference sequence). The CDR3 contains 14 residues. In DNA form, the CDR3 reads TGTGCCAGCAGCTCAGACTTACTCTCCTACGAGCAGTACTTC. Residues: CASSSDLLSYEQYF.

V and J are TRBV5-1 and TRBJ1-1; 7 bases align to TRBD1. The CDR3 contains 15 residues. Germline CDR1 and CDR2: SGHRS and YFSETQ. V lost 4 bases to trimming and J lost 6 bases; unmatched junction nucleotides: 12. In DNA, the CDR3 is TGCGCCAGCAGCCCTCATACTGACAGGGCCGCTGAAGCTTTCTTT. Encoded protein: CASSPHTDRAAEAFF.

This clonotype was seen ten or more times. CDR3 in DNA: TGTGCCAGCCGTGTGGGTCGGACTAGCGGGGCAGATACGCAGTATTTT. This encodes CASRVGRTSGADTQYF. The rearrangement joins TRBV2 to TRBJ2-3; 12 nucleotides line up with TRBD2. From germline, CDR1 is SNHLY and CDR2 FYNNEI. The CDR3 length is 16 residues. The V gene end was trimmed by 8 bases and the J gene end by 4 bases; junction bases not matched to a gene: 10.

CDR3 sequence: CASRPPGSGGSSHEQYF. As DNA, the CDR3 is TGTGCCAGCAGGCCGCCAGGGAGCGGGGGGAGTTCCCACGAGCAGTACTTC. V and J are TRBV7-2 and TRBJ2-7, with 9 bases fitting TRBD2. CDR1 is SGHTA and CDR2 is FQGNSA in the germline V gene. The V and J ends lost 6 bases and 5 bases, in that order; junction bases with no gene match: 17. The length of the CDR3 is 17 residues. The complete variable domain, with remaining parts taken from reference TRBV7-2 and TRBJ2-7, reads GAGVSQSPSNKVTEKGKDVELRCDPISGHTALYWYRQSLGQGLEFLIYFQGNSAPDKSGLPSDRFSAERTGGSVSTLTIQRTQQEDSAVYLCASRPPGSGGSSHEQYFGPGTRLTVT.

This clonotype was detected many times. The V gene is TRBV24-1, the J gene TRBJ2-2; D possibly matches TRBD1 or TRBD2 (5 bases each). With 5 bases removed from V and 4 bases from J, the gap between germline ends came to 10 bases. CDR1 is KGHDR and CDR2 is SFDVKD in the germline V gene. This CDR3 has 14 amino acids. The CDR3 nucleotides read TGTGCCACCAGTGCCCCTGGGACCACCGGGGAGCTGTTTTTT. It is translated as CATSAPGTTGELFF.

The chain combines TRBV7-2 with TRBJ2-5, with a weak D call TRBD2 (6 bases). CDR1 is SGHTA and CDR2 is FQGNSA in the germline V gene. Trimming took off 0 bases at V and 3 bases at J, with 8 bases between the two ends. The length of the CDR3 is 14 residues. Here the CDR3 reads CASSLAWGEETQYF. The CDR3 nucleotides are TGTGCCAGCAGCTTAGCATGGGGGGAAGAGACCCAGTACTTC.

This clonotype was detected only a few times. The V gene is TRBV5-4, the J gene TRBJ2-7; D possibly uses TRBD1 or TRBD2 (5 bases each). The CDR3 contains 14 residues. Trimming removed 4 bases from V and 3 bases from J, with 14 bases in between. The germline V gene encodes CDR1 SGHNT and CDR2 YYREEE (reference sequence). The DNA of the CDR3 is TGTGCCAGCAGCACCCCGGGACGGGGCTACGAGCAGTACTTC. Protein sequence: CASSTPGRGYEQYF.

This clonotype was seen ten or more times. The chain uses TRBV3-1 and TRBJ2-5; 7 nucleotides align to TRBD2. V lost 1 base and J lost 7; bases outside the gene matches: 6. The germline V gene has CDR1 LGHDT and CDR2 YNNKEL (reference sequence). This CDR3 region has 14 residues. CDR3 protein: CASSQVFSGLTQYF. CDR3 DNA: TGTGCCAGCAGCCAAGTTTTTAGCGGGTTGACCCAGTACTTC.

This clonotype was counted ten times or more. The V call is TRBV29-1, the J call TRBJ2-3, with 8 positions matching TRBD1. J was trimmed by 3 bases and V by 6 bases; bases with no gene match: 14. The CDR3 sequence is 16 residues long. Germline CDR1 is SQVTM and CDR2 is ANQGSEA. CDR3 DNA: TGCAGCGTCGACGGGGACAGGACCTTCCAAACAGATACGCAGTATTTT. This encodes CSVDGDRTFQTDTQYF.

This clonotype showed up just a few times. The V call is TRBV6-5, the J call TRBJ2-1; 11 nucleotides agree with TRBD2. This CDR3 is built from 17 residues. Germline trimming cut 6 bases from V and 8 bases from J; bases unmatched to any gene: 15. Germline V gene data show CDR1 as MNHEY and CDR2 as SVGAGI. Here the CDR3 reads CASRFLRLAGCEDEQFF. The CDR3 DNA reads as TGTGCCAGCAGGTTCCTCCGACTAGCGGGGTGTGAGGATGAGCAGTTCTTC.

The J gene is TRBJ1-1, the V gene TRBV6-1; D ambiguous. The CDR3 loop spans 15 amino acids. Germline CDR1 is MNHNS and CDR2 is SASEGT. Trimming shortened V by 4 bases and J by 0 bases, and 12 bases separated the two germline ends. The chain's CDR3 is CASSVGRGLNTEAFF. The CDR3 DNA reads TGTGCCAGCAGTGTAGGACGGGGTTTGAACACTGAAGCTTTCTTT.

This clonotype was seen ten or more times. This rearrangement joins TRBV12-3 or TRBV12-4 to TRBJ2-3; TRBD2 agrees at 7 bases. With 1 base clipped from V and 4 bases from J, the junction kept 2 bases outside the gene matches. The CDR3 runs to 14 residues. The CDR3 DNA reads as TGTGCCAGCAGTTTAGGCGGGAGCGCAGATACGCAGTATTTT. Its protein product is CASSLGGSADTQYF.

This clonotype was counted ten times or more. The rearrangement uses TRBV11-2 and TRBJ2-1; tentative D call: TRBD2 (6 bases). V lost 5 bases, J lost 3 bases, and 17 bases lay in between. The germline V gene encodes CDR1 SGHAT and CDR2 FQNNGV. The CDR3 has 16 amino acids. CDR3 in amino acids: CASSPSAGTGYNEQFF. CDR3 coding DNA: TGTGCCAGCAGCCCCTCGGCCGGGACTGGCTACAATGAGCAGTTCTTC.